The 27 T cell receptor beta chains below all came from one sample that was sequenced in a study of shared clonotypes between healthy human individuals. Clones were read by immunoSEQ multiplex PCR, and TCRdb kept only the in-frame ones, dropping some. The sample carries around 640,000 clones, about 95% recorded once. Positive CCR7 selection of CD45RO-negative cells yielded the naive CD8 cells, and terminally differentiated effector memory CD45RA+ cells were excluded. The sequenced sample was naive CD8+ T cells sorted from blood. These receptors came from a woman in her 30s in good health.

The chain links TRBV27 to TRBJ2-1; a weak D match, TRBD1 (6 bases). Germline lookup yields CDR1 MNHEY and CDR2 SMNVEV (reference sequence). The CDR3 runs to 13 residues. Trimming stripped 3 bases from V and 9 bases from J, with 12 bases between. The CDR3 nucleotides read TGTGCCAGCAGTTTCGGCAGGGGCAGTGAGCAGTTCTTC. This sequence encodes CASSFGRGSEQFF.

The V gene is TRBV10-3, the J gene TRBJ1-5; unclear D gene. The CDR3 is 14 amino acids. Trimming cost V 2 bases and J 1 base, with 6 bases left between them. Germline lookup yields CDR1 ENHRY and CDR2 SYGVKD. CDR3 nucleotide sequence: TGTGCCATCAGTGAGGGGTTAAGCAATCAGCCCCAGCATTTT. Translating it yields CAISEGLSNQPQHF.

The rearrangement links TRBV28 to TRBJ2-7, with 9 positions matching TRBD1. The ends lost 2 bases at V and 2 bases at J; junction bases unmatched: 13. Germline CDR1 and CDR2: MDHEN and SYDVKM. The CDR3 consists of 18 residues. The chain's CDR3 is CASSLGGQGVSATYEQYF. DNA of the CDR3: TGTGCCAGCAGTTTAGGGGGACAGGGAGTGAGTGCAACCTACGAGCAGTACTTC.

This rearrangement joins TRBV7-9 to TRBJ1-3; the D gene is possibly TRBD1 (5 bases). The CDR3 is 14 residues long. V lost 3 bases to trimming and J lost 4 bases, with 10 bases between them. Germline CDR1 SEHNR, CDR2 FQNEAQ (reference sequence). The CDR3 nucleotides are TGTGCCAGCAGCTTCGGGGGTTCGGGAAACACCATATATTTT. Translation gives CASSFGGSGNTIYF.

The gene calls are TRBV27 and TRBJ2-4; TRBD2 matches 12 bases. V shed 3 bases and J 10 bases; nucleotides not matched to a gene: 1. The CDR3 is made up of 13 amino acids. The germline CDR1 and CDR2 sequences are MNHEY and SMNVEV (reference sequence). In DNA form, the CDR3 reads TGTGCCAGCAGTTTGGGGACTAGCGGGATTCAGTACTTC. This gives the protein CASSLGTSGIQYF.

A single count supports this clone. The rearrangement uses TRBV10-2 and TRBJ1-1; D not resolved. Trimming removed 6 bases from V and 1 base from J, with 9 bases in between. There are 13 residues in the CDR3. Germline CDR1 WSHSY, CDR2 SAAADI. The CDR3 DNA reads as TGCGCCAGCAGCCAGGTGGGGAACACTGAAGCTTTCTTT. This codes for CASSQVGNTEAFF.

The chain uses TRBV28 and TRBJ1-5, with 8 nucleotides matching TRBD1. The CDR3 has 17 amino acids. The J segment lost 4 bases and the V segment lost 7 bases, leaving 15 bases of the junction unmatched. The V gene's germline CDR1 is MDHEN and CDR2 SYDVKM. The CDR3 spells CASNPYPGTGPNQPQHF. The CDR3 DNA is TGTGCCAGCAATCCGTATCCCGGGACAGGCCCTAATCAGCCCCAGCATTTT.

V gene TRBV4-1 combines with J gene TRBJ2-7, with 7 positions matching TRBD2. Losses at the gene ends were 3 bases for V and 2 bases for J; bases not matched to a gene: 4. Germline V gene data show CDR1 as MGHRA and CDR2 as YSYEKL. The CDR3 has 14 residues. The CDR3 DNA follows: TGCGCCAGCAGCCACTCCGGGACTACCTACGAGCAGTACTTC. The encoded protein is CASSHSGTTYEQYF.

V and J are TRBV10-1 and TRBJ2-1; TRBD2 aligns across 12 bases. The CDR3 consists of 16 residues. Trimming took 1 base from V and 8 from J; bases not matched to a gene: 6. Germline-derived CDR1 and CDR2 are WNHNN and SYGVQD (reference sequence). CDR3 in amino acids: CASSEWLAGGHHEQFF. The CDR3, as DNA: TGCGCCAGCAGTGAGTGGCTAGCGGGAGGGCATCATGAGCAGTTCTTC.

CDR3 loop: CASSLDPPGGFYTGELFF. The CDR3 DNA follows: TGTGCCAGCAGCTTAGATCCCCCCGGGGGGTTCTACACCGGGGAGCTGTTTTTT. The chain has TRBV11-3 and TRBJ2-2; TRBD2 matches 7 bases. Germline trimming cut 0 bases from V and 3 bases from J; bases unmatched to any gene: 10. The CDR3 totals 18 residues. Germline-derived CDR1 and CDR2 are SGHNT and YENEEA.

The rearrangement uses TRBV25-1 and TRBJ2-1, with 8 bases that match TRBD2. The germline V gene encodes CDR1 MGHDK and CDR2 SYGVNS. The CDR3 length is 11 residues. DNA of the CDR3: TGTGCTGCGGGAGGTTACAATGAGCAGTTCTTC. As protein: CAAGGYNEQFF.

The genes are TRBV5-1 and TRBJ2-1; D remains unclear. The CDR3 is 16 amino acids. Trimming took off 2 bases at V and 0 bases at J, with 12 bases between the two ends. Germline V CDR1 and CDR2: SGHRS, YFSETQ. The CDR3 nucleotides are TGCGCCAGCAGCTTCGTCGACACGGACTCCTACAATGAGCAGTTCTTC. Amino acid sequence: CASSFVDTDSYNEQFF. Variable domain in full (rest from reference TRBV5-1 and TRBJ2-1): KAGVTQTPRYLIKTRGQQVTLSCSPISGHRSVSWYQQTPGQGLQFLFEYFSETQRNKGNFPGRFSGRQFSNSRSEMNVSTLELGDSALYLCASSFVDTDSYNEQFFGPGTRLTVL.

The chain employs TRBV13 and TRBJ2-7; D gene ambiguous. Trimming took off 0 bases at V and 0 bases at J, with 3 bases between the two ends. There are 13 residues in the CDR3. Germline V gene lookup returns CDR1 PRHDT and CDR2 FYEKMQ (reference sequence). CDR3 amino acids: CASSLGHSYEQYF. The CDR3 DNA reads TGTGCCAGCAGCTTAGGGCACTCCTACGAGCAGTACTTC.

This clone was detected only once. This chain joins TRBV28 and TRBJ1-4; D gene ambiguous. Deletions cut 1 base from V and 7 bases from J, with 7 bases between. The CDR3 has 13 residues. The germline V gene has CDR1 MDHEN and CDR2 SYDVKM. Here the CDR3 DNA reads TGTGCCAGCAGTTTATCTGGGCCTGAAAAACTGTTTTTT. It encodes CASSLSGPEKLFF.

The V and J genes are TRBV29-1 and TRBJ2-7; TRBD1 is a possible D gene (6 bases). Trimming cost V 4 bases and J 6 bases, with 10 bases left between them. Germline assignment: CDR1 SQVTM and CDR2 ANQGSEA. CDR3 length: 11 amino acids. The CDR3 coding sequence is TGCAGCGTTGTAACAGGGTTCGAGCAGTACTTC. Translated, it gives CSVVTGFEQYF.

This chain joins TRBV19 and TRBJ2-1; 12 bases match TRBD2. CDR1 is LNHDA, CDR2 SQIVND, per germline (reference sequence). CDR3 size: 15 residues. V lost 3 bases to trimming and J lost 8 bases; unmatched junction nucleotides: 5. The CDR3 reads CASSIPLAGGHEQFF. CDR3 coding DNA: TGTGCCAGTAGTATCCCACTAGCGGGAGGCCATGAGCAGTTCTTC.

A note on this clone: One junction end does not reproduce the germline sequence, and a read error may be involved. V usage is TRBV2 and J usage is TRBJ2-7; D might be TRBD1 (6 bases). Germline V gives CDR1 SNHLY, CDR2 FYNNEI. The CDR3 contains 13 residues. CDR3 sequence reads: CARSGQTTYEQYF. The CDR3 nucleotides read TGTGCCAGGAGTGGACAGACCACCTACGAGCAGTACTTC. Based on the CDR3 plus reference TRBV2 and TRBJ2-7, the full variable domain is EPEVTQTPSHQVTQMGQEVILRCVPISNHLYFYWYRQILGQKVEFLVSFYNNEISEKSEIFDDQFSVERPDGSNFTLKIRSTKLEDSAMYFCARSGQTTYEQYFGPGTRLTVT.

The rearrangement joins TRBV28 to TRBJ1-3, with TRBD1 as a possible D gene (6 bases). V dropped 0 bases and J dropped 0 bases, with 9 bases sitting between them. The CDR3 has 16 amino acids. Looked up from germline, CDR1 is MDHEN and CDR2 is SYDVKM. The CDR3 reads CASSLWTGSSGNTIYF. The CDR3 DNA reads TGTGCCAGCAGTTTATGGACAGGCTCCTCTGGAAACACCATATATTTT. The whole variable domain, filled in from reference TRBV28 and TRBJ1-3, reads DVKVTQSSRYLVKRTGEKVFLECVQDMDHENMFWYRQDPGLGLRLIYFSYDVKMKEKGDIPEGYSVSREKKERFSLILESASTNQTSMYLCASSLWTGSSGNTIYFGEGSWLTVV.

The V gene is TRBV5-4, the J gene TRBJ2-7; a possible D gene is TRBD1 (5 bases). Per germline, CDR1 SGHNT and CDR2 YYREEE (reference sequence). Trimming stripped 5 bases from V and 1 base from J, with 13 bases between. There are 14 residues in the CDR3. The CDR3 nucleotides are TGTGCCAGCAGATCGACAGAAACTTCCTACGAGCAGTACTTC. Protein: CASRSTETSYEQYF.

The gene calls are TRBV28 and TRBJ1-5, with 11 nucleotides matching TRBD1. Losses at the gene ends were 5 bases for V and 4 bases for J; bases not matched to a gene: 13. This CDR3 has 18 residues. Germline CDR1 is MDHEN and CDR2 is SYDVKM. CDR3 nucleotide sequence: TGTGCCAGCAGTACCCCCGGGACAGGGGGGTTGTGGAATCAGCCCCAGCATTTT. Its translation: CASSTPGTGGLWNQPQHF.

This rearrangement joins TRBV6-5 to TRBJ1-4; D is undetermined. The CDR3 loop spans 16 amino acids. V was cut by 0 bases and J by 6 bases, with 14 bases left in between. Germline V gene sequence: CDR1 MNHEY, CDR2 SVGAGI. The CDR3 is CASSYSRMAVDEKLFF. The DNA for the CDR3 is TGTGCCAGCAGTTACTCTAGGATGGCAGTGGATGAAAAACTGTTTTTT.

Concerning this clone itself: Other DNA variants within this sample encode the same CDR3. The chain recombines TRBV5-6 with TRBJ2-7; no definite D call. The CDR3 covers 12 residues. CDR1 and CDR2 (germline): SGHDT, YYEEEE. V was clipped by 0 bases and J by 4 bases, with 5 bases between them. The CDR3 DNA is TGTGCCAGCAGCTTGGTGGGGTACGAGCAGTACTTC. Translating it yields CASSLVGYEQYF.

CDR3 nucleotide sequence: TGTGCCAGCAGCTTACCGAACAGGGGGAATGAAAAACTGTTTTTT. Translating gives CASSLPNRGNEKLFF. The chain joins TRBV7-9 to TRBJ1-4; TRBD1 agrees at 8 bases. The germline CDR1 and CDR2 sequences are SEHNR and FQNEAQ (reference sequence). V shed 2 bases, J shed 5 bases, and the junction held 4 bases outside the gene matches. The CDR3 covers 15 residues.

The chain has TRBV14 and TRBJ2-3; D might be TRBD1 or TRBD2, each matching 6 bases. The CDR3 has 17 residues. Trimming took 3 bases from V and 4 from J, leaving 20 bases between them. Germline V gene sequence: CDR1 SGHDN, CDR2 FVKESK. The CDR3 DNA is TGTGCCAGCAGCCAGATGGAACTTAGAGGGGGGCCAGATACGCAGTATTTT. Its protein is CASSQMELRGGPDTQYF.

The chain employs TRBV27 and TRBJ1-2; TRBD1 is a possible D gene (6 bases). Germline values: CDR1 MNHEY, CDR2 SMNVEV (reference sequence). V lost 7 bases and J lost 5, with 20 bases in between. The CDR3 length is 15 residues. DNA for the CDR3: TGTGCCAGCACCCCCGGCAGGGGCCAAGGGTATGGCTACACCTTC. This translates into CASTPGRGQGYGYTF.

This chain connects TRBV9 to TRBJ2-3; 7 bases fit TRBD2. The CDR3 consists of 15 residues. The junction had 8 bases not matched to a gene; V was cut back by 2 bases and J by 5 bases. The germline V gene has CDR1 SGDLS and CDR2 YYNGEE. CDR3 sequence reads: CASSVPGGGEDTQYF. The CDR3 region has the DNA TGTGCCAGCAGCGTCCCCGGGGGAGGGGAAGATACGCAGTATTTT.

The V and J genes are TRBV6-5 and TRBJ2-7; TRBD1 aligns across 7 bases. The CDR3 totals 16 residues. V shed 2 bases and J 5 bases; nucleotides not matched to a gene: 12. Germline assignment: CDR1 MNHEY and CDR2 SVGAGI. The CDR3 nucleotides read TGTGCCAGCAGTTACAACAGGGGATTAATGTCTCACGAGCAGTACTTC. Protein: CASSYNRGLMSHEQYF.